This entry features one T cell receptor beta chain sequence. No cognate antigen has been identified for it. Base qualities were left out, and no much larger clone turns up one base away. Aliquots of approximately 460,000 cells were frozen in DMSO/FBS in liquid nitrogen, and a single aliquot per fraction was used for sequencing. Every one of the 30 study patients had an endoscopy and a small intestinal biopsy. Lamina propria cells were released by collagenase digestion of the biopsy tissue remaining after intraepithelial cell isolation. The Qiagen DNeasy blood extraction kit was used to extract genomic DNA from the frozen unsorted cell fractions. These data belong to a study of coeliac disease (dated by TCRdb to between 2021 and 2024). Regarding the study in general: Each coeliac patient fell into one of three classes: newly diagnosed active disease, refractory coeliac disease type I, or disease kept under control by a gluten-free diet. A total of roughly 30 patients took part in the full study: about 22 had serologically confirmed coeliac disease and 8 were controls with non-small intestinal disorders. The study set out to describe the TR repertoires of small intestinal T cells in active coeliac disease, refractory type I coeliac disease, and coeliac disease treated with a gluten-free diet. Small intestinal lymphocyte fractions from coeliac and non-coeliac patients were analysed in the study using next-generation sequencing of rearranged TRB and TRG CDR3 regions. Because high-resolution HLA typing was not available, biased TRBV7-2 usage was examined as a proof of principle. TRB sequencing worked for samples from roughly 29 subjects, and these included 20 to 25 paired bulk unsorted intraepithelial and lamina propria cell samples. What the study reported, not specific to this receptor: TRB repertoires were found to be largely private, with most amino acid sequences unique to one sample, and no significant difference in V-gene usage was found between disease groups. The separation of intraepithelial from lamina propria cells did not yield high-purity fractions, so cross-contamination between compartments was possible. The approach was considered by the authors to be unsuitable for unbiased detection of gliadin-specific T cells, as gliadin-specific T cells are scarce and rarely shared between patients. Published gliadin-specific TRB sequences turned up in about 50% of the 18 coeliac lamina propria samples, compared with only 1 of 6 controls. Lower clonality than in controls was observed in the TRB and TRG repertoires of active coeliac intraepithelial and lamina propria samples, suggesting that diverse T cells were recruited.

Libraries came from the immunoSEQ multiplex PCR assay. In a multiplexed PCR, the TR loci were amplified; reverse primers were designed against J gene segments, whereas forward primers were designed against V gene segments. The Illumina HiSeq System was used to sequence the amplified CDR3 regions. The paper's data handling went like this. To strip out PCR and sequencing errors and collapse the data into unique sequences, a nearest-neighbour algorithm merged closely related reads. Repertoires were summarised in terms of clonality and T cell density, with T cell density defined as TR molecules per amount of genomic DNA input. CDR3 amino acid sequences present in at least 80% of unsorted samples were defined as public TRs and were then tested for differential abundance between coeliac and control samples. Every lamina propria sample was checked against a list of about 220 published gliadin-specific TRB sequences. Disease-group differences in clonality and density were tested with Kruskal-Wallis tests followed by Dunn post-tests. Entries here come from immuneACCESS through TCRdb and include only in-frame sequences with V and J called. Some clones fail to appear in such tables; in the studies checked, an unresolved V gene covers under half of the shortfall, and the cause of the remainder is unknown. V and J calls plus clone size are reproduced from that table; the DNA served to infer D and trimming. The sample table contains over 5,500 clones; only one count was recorded for 66% of them. Of the sample, 6% to 8% is held by the ten largest clones.

The CDR3 holds 14 amino acids from the cysteine to the phenylalanine. Just the 42-base CDR3 DNA is kept, in frame starting at base 1. CDR1 and CDR2 are drawn from the germline V gene: MDHEN, SYDVKM. The trim is 5 bases for V and 4 bases for J, with a gap of 15 bases between the germline ends. This TCR derives from a man over 45 with active celiac disease. The chain links TRBV28 with TRBJ2-7; D gene: possibly TRBD2, on 6 matching bases. The sample comprised lamina propria lymphocytes from the gut. The cell subset or site label for this specimen denotes: lamina propria cell (LPC) fraction of small intestinal biopsy. The sequenced DNA: TGTGCCAGCAGTCGCTACTCACGGGGGTACGAGCAGTACTTC. It specifies CASSRYSRGYEQYF.